This TCR beta chain came from a study of cytomegalovirus exposure and HLA in healthy donors. Study-wide points: HLA alleles showed associations with 16,951 TCR beta sequences in a later analysis, at a 0.05 false discovery rate. Within an earlier analysis, most TCR beta V segments proved productive either about 90% or about 30% of the time. Reported findings show TCR beta sequences accurately forecast HLA-A and HLA-B alleles in most subjects. As confirmed in vitro, three CMV-associated chains were specific for CMV antigens.

CDR3 length equals 14 residues. V lost 7 bases and J lost 5, with 15 bases in between. Looked up from germline, CDR1 is MNHNS and CDR2 is SASEGT. As to this clone: Its antigen is not known.

Primers: 60 Vbeta forward and 13 Jbeta reverse. Assay used: immunoSEQ multiplex PCR; TCRdb lists only in-frame clones, some missing. The profile shows 85,000 to 100,000 clones, around 86% of them singletons. The sample consisted of PBMCs. The rearrangement joins TRBV6-1 to TRBJ1-5; D is unresolved. This receptor was taken from a female donor in good health and CMV-seropositive. The CDR3 is CASMRLAEDQPQHF. CDR3 nucleotides: TGTGCCAGCATGAGACTGGCAGAGGATCAGCCCCAGCATTTT.